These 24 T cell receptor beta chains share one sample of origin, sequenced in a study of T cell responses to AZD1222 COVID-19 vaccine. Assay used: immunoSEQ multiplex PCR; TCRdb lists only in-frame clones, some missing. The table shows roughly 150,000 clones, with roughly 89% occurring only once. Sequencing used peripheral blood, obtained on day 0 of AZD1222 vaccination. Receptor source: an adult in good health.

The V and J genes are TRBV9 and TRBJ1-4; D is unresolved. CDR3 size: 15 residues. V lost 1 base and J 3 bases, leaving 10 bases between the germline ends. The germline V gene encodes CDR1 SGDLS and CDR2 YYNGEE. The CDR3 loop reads CASSVKTAPNEKLFF. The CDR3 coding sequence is TGTGCCAGCAGCGTAAAAACTGCCCCTAATGAAAAACTGTTTTTT.

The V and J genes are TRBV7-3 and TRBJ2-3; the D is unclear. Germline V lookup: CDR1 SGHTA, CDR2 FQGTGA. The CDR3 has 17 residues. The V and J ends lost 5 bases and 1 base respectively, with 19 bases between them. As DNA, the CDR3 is TGTGCCAGCAGCCCCTCTTTGTTGGCGGCTCGCACAGATACGCAGTATTTT. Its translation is CASSPSLLAARTDTQYF.

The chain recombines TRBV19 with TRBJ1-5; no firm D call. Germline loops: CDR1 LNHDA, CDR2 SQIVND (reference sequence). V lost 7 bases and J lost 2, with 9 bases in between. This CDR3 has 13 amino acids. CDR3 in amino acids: CASTWGGNQPQHF. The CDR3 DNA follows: TGTGCCAGTACCTGGGGTGGCAATCAGCCCCAGCATTTT.

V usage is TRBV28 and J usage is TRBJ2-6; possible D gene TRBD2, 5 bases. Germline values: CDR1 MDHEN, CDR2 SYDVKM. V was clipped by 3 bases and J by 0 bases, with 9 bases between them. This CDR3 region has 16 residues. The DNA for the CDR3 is TGTGCCAGCAGTTTCGGCGGAGGCTCTGGGGCCAACGTCCTGACTTTC. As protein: CASSFGGGSGANVLTF.

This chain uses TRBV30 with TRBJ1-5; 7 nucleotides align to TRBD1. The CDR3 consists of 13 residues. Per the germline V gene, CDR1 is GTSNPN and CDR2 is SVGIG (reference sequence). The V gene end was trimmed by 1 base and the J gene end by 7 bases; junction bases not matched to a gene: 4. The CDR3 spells CAWSEQGEQPQHF. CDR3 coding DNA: TGTGCCTGGAGTGAGCAGGGGGAACAGCCCCAGCATTTT.

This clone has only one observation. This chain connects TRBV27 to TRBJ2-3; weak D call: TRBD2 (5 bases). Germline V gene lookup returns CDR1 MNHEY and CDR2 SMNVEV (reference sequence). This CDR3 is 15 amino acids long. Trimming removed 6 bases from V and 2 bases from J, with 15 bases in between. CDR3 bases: TGTGCCAGCAGCCGCGGGTCCCCTATCACAGATACGCAGTATTTT. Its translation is CASSRGSPITDTQYF.

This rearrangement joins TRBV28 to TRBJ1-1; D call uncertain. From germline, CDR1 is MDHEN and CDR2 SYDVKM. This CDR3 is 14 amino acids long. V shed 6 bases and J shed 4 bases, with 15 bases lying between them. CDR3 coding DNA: TGTGCCAGCAGAGTCCTCGGGGAGGTCACTGAAGCTTTCTTT. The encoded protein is CASRVLGEVTEAFF.

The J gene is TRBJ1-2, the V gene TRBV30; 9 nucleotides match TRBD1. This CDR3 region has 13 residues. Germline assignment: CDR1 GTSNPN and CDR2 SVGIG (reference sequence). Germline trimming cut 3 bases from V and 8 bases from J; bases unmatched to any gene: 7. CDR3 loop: CAWSKQGAGGYTF. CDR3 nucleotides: TGTGCCTGGAGCAAACAGGGGGCGGGAGGCTACACCTTC.

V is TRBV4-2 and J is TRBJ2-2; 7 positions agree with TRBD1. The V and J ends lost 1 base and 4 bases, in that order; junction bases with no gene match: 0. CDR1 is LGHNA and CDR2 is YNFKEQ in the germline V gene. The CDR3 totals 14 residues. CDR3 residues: CASSQGTGTGELFF. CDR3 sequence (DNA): TGTGCCAGCAGCCAAGGGACAGGCACCGGGGAGCTGTTTTTT.

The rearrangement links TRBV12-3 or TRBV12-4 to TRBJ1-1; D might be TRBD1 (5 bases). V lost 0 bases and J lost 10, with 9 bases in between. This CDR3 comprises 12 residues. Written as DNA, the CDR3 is TGTGCCAGCAGTTTAGCAGGGGTAGTAGCTTTCTTT. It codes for CASSLAGVVAFF.

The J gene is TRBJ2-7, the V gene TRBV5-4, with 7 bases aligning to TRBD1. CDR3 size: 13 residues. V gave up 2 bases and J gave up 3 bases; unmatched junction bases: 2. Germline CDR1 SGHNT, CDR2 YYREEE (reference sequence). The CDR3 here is CASSLGQVYEQYF. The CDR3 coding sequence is TGTGCCAGCAGCTTAGGACAGGTCTACGAGCAGTACTTC.

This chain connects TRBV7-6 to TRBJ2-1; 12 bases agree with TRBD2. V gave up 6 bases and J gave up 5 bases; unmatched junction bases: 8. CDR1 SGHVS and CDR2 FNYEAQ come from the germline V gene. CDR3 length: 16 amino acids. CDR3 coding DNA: TGTGCCAGCAGACCTAGCGGGAGGGCCGATCACAATGAGCAGTTCTTC. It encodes CASRPSGRADHNEQFF.

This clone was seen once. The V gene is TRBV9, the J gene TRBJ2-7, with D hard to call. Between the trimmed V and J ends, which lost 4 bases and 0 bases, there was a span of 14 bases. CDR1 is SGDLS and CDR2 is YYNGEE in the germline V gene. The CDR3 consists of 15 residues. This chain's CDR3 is CASSIGLYSSYEQYF. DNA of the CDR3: TGTGCCAGCAGCATTGGGCTCTACAGCTCCTACGAGCAGTACTTC.

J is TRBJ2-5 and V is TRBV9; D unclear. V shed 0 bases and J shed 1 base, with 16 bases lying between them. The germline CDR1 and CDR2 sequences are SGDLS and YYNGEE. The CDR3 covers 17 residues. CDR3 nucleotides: TGTGCCAGCAGCGTAGCAATAACAGAGAAGGGCCAAGAGACCCAGTACTTC. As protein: CASSVAITEKGQETQYF.

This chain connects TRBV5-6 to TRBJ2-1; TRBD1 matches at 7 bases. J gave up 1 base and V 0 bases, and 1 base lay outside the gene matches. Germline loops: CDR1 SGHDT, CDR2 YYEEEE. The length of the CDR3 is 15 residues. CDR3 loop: CASSLGQGSYNEQFF. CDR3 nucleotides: TGTGCCAGCAGCTTGGGACAGGGTTCCTACAATGAGCAGTTCTTC.

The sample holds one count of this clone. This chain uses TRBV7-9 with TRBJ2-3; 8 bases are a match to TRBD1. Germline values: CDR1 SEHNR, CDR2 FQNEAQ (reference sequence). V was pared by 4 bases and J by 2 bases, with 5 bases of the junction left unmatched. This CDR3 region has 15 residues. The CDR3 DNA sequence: TGTGCCAGCAGCTCGACAGGGGACCTCACAGATACGCAGTATTTT. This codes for CASSSTGDLTDTQYF.

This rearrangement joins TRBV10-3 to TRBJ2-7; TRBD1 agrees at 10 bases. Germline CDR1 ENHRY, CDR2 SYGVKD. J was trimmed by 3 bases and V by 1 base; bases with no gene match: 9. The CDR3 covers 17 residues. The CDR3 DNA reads TGTGCCATCAGTGAGTGGGGACAGGGGCACCGCGGCTACGAGCAGTACTTC. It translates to CAISEWGQGHRGYEQYF.

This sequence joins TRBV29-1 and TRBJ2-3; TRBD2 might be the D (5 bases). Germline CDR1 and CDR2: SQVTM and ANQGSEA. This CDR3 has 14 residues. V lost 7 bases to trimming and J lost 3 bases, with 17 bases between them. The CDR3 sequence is CSAGRDGTTDTQYF. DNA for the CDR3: TGCAGCGCGGGAAGGGATGGTACAACAGATACGCAGTATTTT.

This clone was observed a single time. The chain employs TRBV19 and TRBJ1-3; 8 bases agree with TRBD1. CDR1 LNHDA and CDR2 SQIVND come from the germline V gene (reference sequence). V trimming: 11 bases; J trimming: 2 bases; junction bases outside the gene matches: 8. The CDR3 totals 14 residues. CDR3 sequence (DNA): TGTGCCGCCCACAGGACAGGGACTGGAAACACCATATATTTT. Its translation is CAAHRTGTGNTIYF.

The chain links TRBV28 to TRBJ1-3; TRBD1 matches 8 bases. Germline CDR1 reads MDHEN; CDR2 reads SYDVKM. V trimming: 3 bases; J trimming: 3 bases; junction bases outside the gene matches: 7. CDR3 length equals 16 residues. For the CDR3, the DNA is TGTGCCAGCAGTTTCTCAGGGGGCGCGAGTGGAAACACCATATATTTT. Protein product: CASSFSGGASGNTIYF.

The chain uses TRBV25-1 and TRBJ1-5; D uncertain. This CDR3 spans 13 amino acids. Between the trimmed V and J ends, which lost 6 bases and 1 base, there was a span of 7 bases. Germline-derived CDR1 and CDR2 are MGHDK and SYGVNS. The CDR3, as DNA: TGTGCCAGCAGCTTAGGGAGCAATCAGCCCCAGCATTTT. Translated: CASSLGSNQPQHF. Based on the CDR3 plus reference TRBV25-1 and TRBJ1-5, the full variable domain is EADIYQTPRYLVIGTGKKITLECSQTMGHDKMYWYQQDPGMELHLIHYSYGVNSTEKGDLSSESTVSRIRTEHFPLTLESARPSHTSQYLCASSLGSNQPQHFGDGTRLSIL.

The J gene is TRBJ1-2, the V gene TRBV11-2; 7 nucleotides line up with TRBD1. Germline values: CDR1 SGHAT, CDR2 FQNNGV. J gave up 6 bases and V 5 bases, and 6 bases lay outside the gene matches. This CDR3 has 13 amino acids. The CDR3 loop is CASSPDRVDGYTF. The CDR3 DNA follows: TGTGCCAGCAGCCCCGACAGGGTAGATGGCTACACCTTC.

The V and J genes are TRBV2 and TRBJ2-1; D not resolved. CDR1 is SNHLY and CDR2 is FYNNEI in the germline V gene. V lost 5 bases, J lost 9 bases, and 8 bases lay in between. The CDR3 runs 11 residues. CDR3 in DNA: TGTGCCAGCAGTATAGGGCGTGAGCAGTTCTTC. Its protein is CASSIGREQFF. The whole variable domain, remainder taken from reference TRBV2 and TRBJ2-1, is EPEVTQTPSHQVTQMGQEVILRCVPISNHLYFYWYRQILGQKVEFLVSFYNNEISEKSEIFDDQFSVERPDGSNFTLKIRSTKLEDSAMYFCASSIGREQFFGPGTRLTVL.

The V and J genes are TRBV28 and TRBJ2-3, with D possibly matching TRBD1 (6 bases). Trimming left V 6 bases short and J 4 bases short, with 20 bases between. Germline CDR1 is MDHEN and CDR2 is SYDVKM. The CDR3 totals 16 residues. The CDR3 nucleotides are TGTGCCAGCAGCTTACATGGAGGACAGTTTCCAGATACGCAGTATTTT. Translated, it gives CASSLHGGQFPDTQYF.